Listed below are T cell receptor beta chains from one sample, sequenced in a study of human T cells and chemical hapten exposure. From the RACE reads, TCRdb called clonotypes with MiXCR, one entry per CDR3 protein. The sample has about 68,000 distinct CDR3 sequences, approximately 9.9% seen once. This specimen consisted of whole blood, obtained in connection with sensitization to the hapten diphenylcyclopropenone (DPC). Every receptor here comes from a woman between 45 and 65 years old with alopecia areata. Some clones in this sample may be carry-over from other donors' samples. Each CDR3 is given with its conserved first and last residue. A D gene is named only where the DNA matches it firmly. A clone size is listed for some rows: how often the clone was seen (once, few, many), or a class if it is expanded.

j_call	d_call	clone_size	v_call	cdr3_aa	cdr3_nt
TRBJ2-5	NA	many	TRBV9	CASSVSPDRRVTQYF	TGTGCCAGCAGCGTATCCCCTGACAGGAGGGTGACCCAGTACTTC
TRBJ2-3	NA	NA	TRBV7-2	CASSLASGPGTDTQYF	TGTGCCAGCAGCTTAGCGTCGGGGCCCGGCACAGATACGCAGTATTTT
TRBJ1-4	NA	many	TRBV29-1	CSVEESTNEKLFF	TGCAGCGTTGAAGAGTCAACTAATGAAAAACTGTTTTTT
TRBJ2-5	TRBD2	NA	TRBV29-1	CSDGTSGSQETQYF	TGCAGCGACGGGACTAGCGGGAGCCAAGAGACCCAGTACTTC
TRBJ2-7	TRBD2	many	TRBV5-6	CASSFLSGGTYEQYF	TGTGCCAGCAGCTTCCTGAGCGGGGGCACCTACGAGCAGTACTTC
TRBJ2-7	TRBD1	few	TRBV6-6	CASNPGQGNEQYF	TGTGCCAGCAACCCGGGACAGGGTAACGAGCAGTACTTC
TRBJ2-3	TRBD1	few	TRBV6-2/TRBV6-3	CASSYFQFHRGPSTDTQYF	TGTGCCAGCAGTTACTTCCAGTTTCACAGGGGGCCTAGCACAGATACGCAGTATTTT
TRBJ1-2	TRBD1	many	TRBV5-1	CASSADRGGYGYTF	TGCGCCAGCAGCGCGGACAGGGGAGGCTATGGCTACACCTTC
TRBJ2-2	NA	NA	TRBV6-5	CASSSPGTLENTGELFF	TGTGCCAGCAGTTCCCCCGGGACCTTGGAAAACACCGGGGAGCTGTTTTTT
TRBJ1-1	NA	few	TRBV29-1	CSVAAGPLNTEAFF	TGCAGCGTTGCGGCAGGGCCTCTGAACACTGAAGCTTTCTTT
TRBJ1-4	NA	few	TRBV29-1	CSGGGEKLFF	TGCAGCGGGGGAGGTGAAAAACTGTTTTTT
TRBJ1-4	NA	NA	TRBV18	CASSPGNNEKLFF	TGTGCCAGCTCACCAGGAAATAATGAAAAACTGTTTTTT
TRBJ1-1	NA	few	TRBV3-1	CASSRAVTEAFF	TGTGCCAGCAGCCGGGCAGTAACTGAAGCTTTCTTT
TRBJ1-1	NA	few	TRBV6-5	CASSYGSGNTEAFF	TGTGCCAGCAGTTACGGGTCAGGGAACACTGAAGCTTTCTTT
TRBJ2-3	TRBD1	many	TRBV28	CASRGQGAQTDTQYF	TGTGCCAGCAGGGGACAGGGGGCGCAAACAGATACGCAGTATTTT
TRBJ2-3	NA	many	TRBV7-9	CASSSTGDTQYF	TGTGCCAGCAGCTCGACGGGGGATACGCAGTATTTT
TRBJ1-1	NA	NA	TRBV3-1	CASSHGTGAFF	TGTGCCAGCAGCCACGGAACAGGGGCTTTCTTT
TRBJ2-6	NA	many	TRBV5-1	CASSRQGSGANVLTF	TGCGCCAGCAGCCGCCAGGGCTCTGGGGCCAACGTCCTGACTTTC
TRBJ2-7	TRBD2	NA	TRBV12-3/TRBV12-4	CTSSFGYSGGYEQYF	TGTACCAGCAGTTTTGGGTATAGCGGGGGCTACGAGCAGTACTTC
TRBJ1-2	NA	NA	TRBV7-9	CASSLPTAGGYTF	TGTGCCAGCAGCTTACCCACTGCTGGTGGCTACACCTTC
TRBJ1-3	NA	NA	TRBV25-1	CASTKDSYLSGNTIYF	TGTGCCAGCACCAAGGACAGTTACCTCTCTGGAAACACCATATATTTT
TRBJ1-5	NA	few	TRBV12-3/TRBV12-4	CASSSRSNQPQHF	TGTGCCAGCAGTTCGCGTAGCAATCAGCCCCAGCATTTT
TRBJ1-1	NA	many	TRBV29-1	CSVGASGSNTEAFF	TGCAGCGTCGGGGCCTCTGGTTCGAACACTGAAGCTTTCTTT
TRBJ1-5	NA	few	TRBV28	CASVSSNQPQHF	TGTGCCAGCGTTAGTAGCAATCAGCCCCAGCATTTT
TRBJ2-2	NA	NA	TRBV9	CASSVVWGAYSNTGELFF	TGTGCCAGCAGCGTAGTGTGGGGCGCCTACTCGAACACCGGGGAGCTGTTTTTT
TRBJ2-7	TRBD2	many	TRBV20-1	CSARDRLAAPKGQYF	TGCAGTGCTAGAGATAGGCTAGCGGCGCCAAAGGGGCAGTACTTC
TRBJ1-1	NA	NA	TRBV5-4	CASSLMGARSEAFF	TGTGCCAGCAGCTTGATGGGGGCGCGGTCTGAAGCTTTCTTT
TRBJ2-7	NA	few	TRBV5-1	CASSSYPKDEQYF	TGCGCCAGCAGCTCCTACCCTAAGGACGAGCAGTACTTC
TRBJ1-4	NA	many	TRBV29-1	CSVGGAGSLGEKLFF	TGCAGCGTTGGAGGCGCAGGGAGCCTTGGCGAAAAACTGTTTTTT
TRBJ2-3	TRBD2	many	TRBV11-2	CASSFLAGETDTQYF	TGTGCCAGCAGCTTTTTAGCGGGGGAGACAGATACGCAGTATTTT
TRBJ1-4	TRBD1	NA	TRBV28	CASSPTGGGNEKLFF	TGTGCCAGCAGTCCGACAGGGGGAGGCAATGAAAAACTGTTTTTT
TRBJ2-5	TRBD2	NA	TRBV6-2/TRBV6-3	CASSLGLDYRQETQYF	TGTGCCAGCAGTTTGGGACTAGATTATCGACAAGAGACCCAGTACTTC
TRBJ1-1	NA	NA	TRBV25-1	CASSEGWTEAFF	TGTGCCAGCAGTGAAGGGTGGACTGAAGCTTTCTTT
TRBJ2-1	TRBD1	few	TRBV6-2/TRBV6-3	CASRTGLYNEQFF	TGTGCCAGCAGGACAGGGCTATACAATGAGCAGTTCTTC
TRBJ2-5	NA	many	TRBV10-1	CASSDPGRETQYF	TGCGCCAGCAGTGATCCAGGGCGGGAGACCCAGTACTTC
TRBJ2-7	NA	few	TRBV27	CASRGNSGEQYF	TGTGCCAGCAGGGGCAACAGCGGCGAGCAGTACTTC
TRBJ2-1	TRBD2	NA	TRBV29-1	CSVGPLAGAYNEQFF	TGCAGCGTTGGCCCGCTCGCGGGAGCATACAATGAGCAGTTCTTC
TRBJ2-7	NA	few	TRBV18	CASSPYSYEQYF	TGTGCCAGCTCACCTTACTCCTACGAGCAGTACTTC
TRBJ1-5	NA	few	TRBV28	CASSPRTELDQPQHF	TGTGCCAGCAGTCCCCGGACGGAGTTGGATCAGCCCCAGCATTTT
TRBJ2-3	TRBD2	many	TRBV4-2	CASIFRTSGGTDTQYF	TGTGCCAGCATCTTCAGGACTAGCGGAGGAACAGATACGCAGTATTTT
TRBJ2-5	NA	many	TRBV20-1	CSADLPGTQYF	TGCAGCGCGGACCTTCCGGGGACCCAGTACTTC
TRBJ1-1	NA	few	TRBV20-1	CSAAARRGTEAFF	TGCAGTGCTGCCGCCCGAAGGGGCACTGAAGCTTTCTTT
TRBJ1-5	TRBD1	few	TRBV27	CASRTGQHSNQPQHF	TGTGCCAGCAGAACGGGACAGCATAGCAATCAGCCCCAGCATTTT
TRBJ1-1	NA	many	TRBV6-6	CASSYVAARGTEAFF	TGTGCCAGCAGTTACGTAGCGGCGCGCGGCACTGAAGCTTTCTTT
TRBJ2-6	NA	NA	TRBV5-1	CASSLAGQAGANVLTF	TGCGCCAGCAGCTTGGCGGGGCAGGCTGGGGCCAACGTCCTGACTTTC
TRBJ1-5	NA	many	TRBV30	CAWSIWRNQPQHF	TGTGCCTGGAGTATTTGGCGAAATCAGCCCCAGCATTTT
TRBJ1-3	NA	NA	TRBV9	CASSVATRPSSGNTIYF	TGTGCCAGCAGCGTAGCTACCCGGCCCAGCTCTGGAAACACCATATATTTT
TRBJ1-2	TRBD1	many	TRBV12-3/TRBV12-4	CASSLGDRDPYYGYTF	TGTGCCAGCAGTTTAGGGGACAGGGACCCGTACTATGGCTACACCTTC
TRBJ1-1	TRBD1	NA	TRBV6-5	CASSIGQASVEAFF	TGTGCCAGCAGTATCGGACAGGCTTCCGTTGAAGCTTTCTTT
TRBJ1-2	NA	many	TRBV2	CANAGSPQPGYTF	TGTGCCAACGCCGGGTCACCGCAACCTGGCTACACCTTC
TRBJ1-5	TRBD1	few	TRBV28	CASTDREPRRQPQHF	TGTGCCAGCACCGACAGGGAACCCAGGAGGCAGCCCCAGCATTTT
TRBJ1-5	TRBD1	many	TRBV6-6	CASSDREGNQPQHF	TGTGCCAGCAGTGACAGGGAAGGCAATCAGCCCCAGCATTTT
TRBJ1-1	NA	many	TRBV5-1	CASSLYETVRKNTEAFF	TGCGCCAGCAGCTTATATGAGACAGTCCGGAAGAACACTGAAGCTTTCTTT
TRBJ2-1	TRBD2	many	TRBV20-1	CSALTSLGYNEQFF	TGCAGTGCTCTGACTAGCCTTGGCTACAATGAGCAGTTCTTC
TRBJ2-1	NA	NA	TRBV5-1	CASSFGALRGTREQFF	TGCGCCAGCAGCTTCGGGGCACTAAGGGGTACTCGTGAGCAGTTCTTC
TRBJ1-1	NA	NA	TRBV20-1	CSAGAGYEAFF	TGCAGTGCTGGGGCCGGGTATGAAGCTTTCTTT
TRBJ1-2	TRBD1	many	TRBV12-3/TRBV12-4	CASSPGQASNYGYTF	TGTGCCAGCAGCCCGGGACAGGCGTCTAACTATGGCTACACCTTC
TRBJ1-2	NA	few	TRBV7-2	CASKSPGPYGYTF	TGTGCCAGCAAATCTCCGGGGCCCTATGGCTACACCTTC
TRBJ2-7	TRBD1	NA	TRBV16	CASSQSSRRGQINYEQYF	TGTGCCAGCAGCCAATCGTCGCGCCGGGGACAGATAAACTACGAGCAGTACTTC
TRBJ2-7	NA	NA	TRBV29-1	CSVVGANSYEQYF	TGCAGCGTTGTAGGAGCGAACTCCTACGAGCAGTACTTC